This entry lists 13 T cell receptor beta chains sequenced from one sample in a study of T cell repertoires in cytomegalovirus infection. TCRdb recomputed calls from the reads with MiXCR, one row per CDR3 protein. Of roughly 120,000 distinct CDR3 sequences in the sample, about 31% are singletons; the top ten hold roughly three fifths. These receptors have no known antigen. Material: CD8+ T cells from cultured PBMCs, obtained from culture after CMV antigen stimulation. The receptor source for this set is a human donor in good health (CMV status not recorded). Some clones in this sample may be carry-over from other donors' samples.

The chain employs TRBV7-9 and TRBJ2-2, with 7 bases identical to TRBD1. J gave up 7 bases and V 6 bases, and 5 bases lay outside the gene matches. This CDR3 has 13 amino acids. The V gene's germline CDR1 is SEHNR and CDR2 FQNEAQ (reference sequence). CDR3: CASSWTGFGELFF. The DNA of the CDR3 is TGTGCCAGCAGTTGGACAGGTTTCGGGGAGCTGTTTTTT.

This clonotype has just a few counts. The V gene is TRBV6-2 or TRBV6-3, the J gene TRBJ2-2, with D hard to call. The V end was cut by 2 bases, the J end by 1 base, with 2 bases between. This CDR3 is 13 amino acids long. The germline V gene encodes CDR1 MNHEY and CDR2 SVGEGT. This CDR3 is CASSYKNTGELFF. The CDR3 region has the DNA TGTGCCAGCAGTTACAAGAACACCGGGGAGCTGTTTTTT.

This CDR3 is CASLKTGADRYNEQFF. The DNA of the CDR3 is TGTGCCAGCCTAAAAACGGGAGCGGACCGCTACAATGAGCAGTTCTTC. J is TRBJ2-1 and V is TRBV12-3 or TRBV12-4; TRBD2 is a possible D gene (6 bases). Deletions cut 8 bases from V and 3 bases from J, with 20 bases between. The CDR3 totals 16 residues.

The DNA for the CDR3 is TGTGCCAGCAGCATCGGACTAGCCGGGGAGCTGTTTTTT. Translated: CASSIGLAGELFF. This chain uses TRBV5-4 with TRBJ2-2; 7 bases align to TRBD2. The CDR3 totals 13 residues. Germline values: CDR1 SGHNT, CDR2 YYREEE (reference sequence). Unmatched junction bases numbered 3, after V lost 4 bases and J lost 6 bases. The complete variable domain, with remaining parts taken from reference TRBV5-4 and TRBJ2-2, reads ETGVTQSPTHLIKTRGQQVTLRCSSQSGHNTVSWYQQALGQGPQFIFQYYREEENGRGNFPPRFSGLQFPNYSSELNVNALELDDSALYLCASSIGLAGELFFGEGSRLTVL.

This clonotype occurred once. This may arise from a read error, as a much more abundant clone is one base away. The CDR3 spells CASREATDFNSPLHF. CDR3 nucleotides: TGTGCCAGCAGAGAAGCTACGGACTTCAATTCACCCCTCCACTTT. V and J are TRBV2 and TRBJ1-6; D gene unclear. Germline CDR1 and CDR2: SNHLY and FYNNEI. CDR3 length: 15 residues.

V gene TRBV7-2 combines with J gene TRBJ2-7; a possible D gene is TRBD1 (6 bases). V was clipped by 3 bases and J by 4 bases, with 10 bases between them. This CDR3 spans 13 amino acids. Germline-derived CDR1 and CDR2 are SGHTA and FQGNSA. The CDR3 DNA reads as TGTGCCAGCAGCTTCTACCAGGGGTACGAGCAGTACTTC. It encodes CASSFYQGYEQYF. Supplemented by reference TRBV7-2 and TRBJ2-7, the full variable domain reads GAGVSQSPSNKVTEKGKDVELRCDPISGHTALYWYRQSLGQGLEFLIYFQGNSAPDKSGLPSDRFSAERTGGSVSTLTIQRTQQEDSAVYLCASSFYQGYEQYFGPGTRLTVT.

This clonotype has a single count. The chain carries TRBV5-6 and TRBJ2-1, with 7 bases identical to TRBD2. The CDR3 runs to 13 residues. Germline V gives CDR1 SGHDT, CDR2 YYEEEE. Losses at the gene ends were 1 base for V and 7 bases for J; bases not matched to a gene: 2. The CDR3 DNA follows: TGTGCCAGCAGCTTGTCGGGGGGAAATGAGCAGTTCTTC. Its translation: CASSLSGGNEQFF.

This clonotype was seen a few times. This chain connects TRBV7-8 to TRBJ2-2, with no clear D. The germline V gene encodes CDR1 SGHVS and CDR2 FQNEAQ. V was pared by 2 bases and J by 2 bases, with 9 bases between. The CDR3 is made up of 15 amino acids. CDR3 residues: CASSLRTYNTGELFF. CDR3 coding DNA: TGTGCCAGCAGCTTAAGAACCTACAACACCGGGGAGCTGTTTTTT.

This clonotype was picked up a small number of times. The V gene is TRBV6-5, the J gene TRBJ2-2; a weak D match, TRBD1 (5 bases). This CDR3 is 15 amino acids long. The germline V and J ends were trimmed by 2 bases and 5 bases, with 12 bases remaining between them. Germline-derived CDR1 and CDR2 are MNHEY and SVGAGI. CDR3 in amino acids: CASSYGQGSTGELFF. The CDR3, as DNA: TGTGCCAGCAGTTACGGGCAGGGTAGTACCGGGGAGCTGTTTTTT.

Judged by abundance, this clonotype is medium-sized (0.01 to 0.1%). This chain uses TRBV3-1 with TRBJ2-5; 13 bases line up with TRBD2. Per germline, CDR1 LGHDT and CDR2 YNNKEL (reference sequence). With V trimmed by 1 base and J by 3 bases, 2 bases remained unmatched. This CDR3 has 16 residues. In DNA form, the CDR3 reads TGTGCCAGCAGCCAAGGACTAGCGGGGGGCAAAGAGACCCAGTACTTC. This translates into CASSQGLAGGKETQYF.

The chain couples TRBV9 to TRBJ1-4; a possible D gene is TRBD1 (6 bases). CDR3 length equals 18 residues. CDR1 is SGDLS, CDR2 YYNGEE, per germline. The V end was cut by 4 bases, the J end by 4 bases, with 23 bases between. In nucleotides, the CDR3 is TGTGCCAGCAGCACCGGGGGCCGCGGTTGGGATGATAATGAAAAACTGTTTTTT. It encodes CASSTGGRGWDDNEKLFF.

The V gene is TRBV7-9, the J gene TRBJ2-5; 9 positions agree with TRBD1. Trimming removed 3 bases from V and 3 bases from J; junction bases left unmatched: 5. Looked up from germline, CDR1 is SEHNR and CDR2 is FQNEAQ (reference sequence). The CDR3 sequence is 15 residues long. CDR3 amino acids: CASSFVGQGKETQYF. The CDR3 bases are TGTGCCAGCAGCTTCGTGGGACAGGGAAAAGAGACCCAGTACTTC.

This clonotype was found a few times. The chain has TRBV7-9 and TRBJ1-1; TRBD1 might be the D (6 bases). The V end lost 4 bases, the J end lost 1 base, and 16 bases lay between the germline ends. The CDR3 totals 16 residues. Per the germline V gene, CDR1 is SEHNR and CDR2 is FQNEAQ (reference sequence). This CDR3 reads CASSSLRGLRNTEAFF. The CDR3 coding sequence is TGTGCCAGCAGCTCCCTGCGGGGGCTGAGGAACACTGAAGCTTTCTTT. The full variable domain, in which reference TRBV7-9 and TRBJ1-1 provide the parts outside the CDR3, is DTGVSQNPRHKITKRGQNVTFRCDPISEHNRLYWYRQTLGQGPEFLTYFQNEAQLEKSRLLSDRFSAERPKGSFSTLEIQRTEQGDSAMYLCASSSLRGLRNTEAFFGQGTRLTVV.